This T cell receptor (beta chain) was recovered during a study of T cell changes during pregnancy in multiple sclerosis (dated by TCRdb to 2018 to 2020). Background on the whole study: In women with multiple sclerosis, the researchers looked at how the T cell repertoire shifted as pregnancy progressed.

V ends up 5 bases short and J 7 bases short, with an unmatched junction base count of 8. Measured from the cysteine to the phenylalanine, the CDR3 is 15 residues long. This entry keeps only the CDR3 DNA: 45 bases, framed from base 1. CDR1 and CDR2, looked up from the germline V gene (reference sequence), are MNHEY and SMNVEV. Library preparation used the immunoSEQ multiplex PCR assay. TCRdb stores this immuneACCESS table with in-frame sequences only. Part of the clones is absent; in the studies checked, under half of the shortfall reflects unresolved V genes, and no reason is known for the rest. In this sample the table shows 65,000 to 85,000 clones, roughly 91% of which occur a single time. Roughly 1.5% of the sample rests with the top ten. Comments on this clone: Its antigen specificity is not known. No much larger clone exists at a distance of one base, and base qualities are not known.

The sample in question was peripheral blood, obtained in the third trimester of pregnancy. This chain is built from TRBV27 and TRBJ1-6; TRBD1 aligns with 7 central bases. The sequence was obtained from a female donor with multiple sclerosis, enrolled in a pregnancy study. Here the CDR3 is given as CASSPDRSGNSPLHF. Read as DNA, the sequence is TGTGCCAGCAGTCCGGACAGGTCTGGCAATTCACCCCTCCACTTT.